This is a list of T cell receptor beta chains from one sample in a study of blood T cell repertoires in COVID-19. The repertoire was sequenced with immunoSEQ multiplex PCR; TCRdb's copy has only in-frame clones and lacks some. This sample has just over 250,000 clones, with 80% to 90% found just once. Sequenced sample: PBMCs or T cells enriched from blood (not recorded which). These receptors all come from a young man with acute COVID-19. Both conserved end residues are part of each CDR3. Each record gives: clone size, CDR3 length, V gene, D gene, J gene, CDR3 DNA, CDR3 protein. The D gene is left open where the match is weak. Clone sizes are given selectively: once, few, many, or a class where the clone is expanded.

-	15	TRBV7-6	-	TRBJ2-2	TGTGCCAGCAGCCAAAGGACAGTGAACACCGGGGAGCTGTTTTTT	CASSQRTVNTGELFF
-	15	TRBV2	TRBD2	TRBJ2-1	TGTGCCAGCAGTGCTAGCGGGGGGGCCTACAATGAGCAGTTCTTC	CASSASGGAYNEQFF
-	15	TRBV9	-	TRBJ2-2	TGTGCCAGCAGCGGACTGACGGGGGGCCCCGGGGAGCTGTTTTTT	CASSGLTGGPGELFF
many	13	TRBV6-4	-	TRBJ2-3	TGTGCCAGCAGTGTAACATTTTCAGATACGCAGTATTTT	CASSVTFSDTQYF
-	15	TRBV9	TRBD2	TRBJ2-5	TGTGCCAGCAGCGTCTTAGCGGGGGGCCAAGAGACCCAGTACTTC	CASSVLAGGQETQYF
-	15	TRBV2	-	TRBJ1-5	TGTGCCAGCAGTGAATCAGCGGCTGGTTATCAGCCCCAGCATTTT	CASSESAAGYQPQHF
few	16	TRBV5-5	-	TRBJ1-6	TGTGCCAGCAGCTTTAGGGACACCGTTTCGGTTTCACCCCTCCACTTT	CASSFRDTVSVSPLHF
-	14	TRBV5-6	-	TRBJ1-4	TGTGCCAGCAGCCGGGGGACTGATAATGAAAAACTGTTTTTT	CASSRGTDNEKLFF
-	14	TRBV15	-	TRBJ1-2	TGTGCCACCAGGACAGTAGGGGGGGACTATGGCTACACCTTC	CATRTVGGDYGYTF
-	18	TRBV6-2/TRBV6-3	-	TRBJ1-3	TGTGCCAGCAGTACGACAGTTCTTGGACCGTCTTCTGGAAACACCATATATTTT	CASSTTVLGPSSGNTIYF
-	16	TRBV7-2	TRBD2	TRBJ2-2	TGTGCCAGCACCCGAACTAGCGGAGTAAACACCGGGGAGCTGTTTTTT	CASTRTSGVNTGELFF
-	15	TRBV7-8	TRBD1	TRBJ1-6	TGTGCCAGCAGCGCAGCCGGGACAGGGCCCAAATCCCTCCACTTT	CASSAAGTGPKSLHF
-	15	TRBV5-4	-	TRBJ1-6	TGTGCCAGCAGCCCACAGACAGGTCATAATTCACCCCTCCACTTT	CASSPQTGHNSPLHF
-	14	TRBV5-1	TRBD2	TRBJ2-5	TGCGCCAGCAGCATAACTAGCGGGGAAGAGACCCAGTACTTC	CASSITSGEETQYF
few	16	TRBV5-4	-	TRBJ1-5	TGTGCCAGCAGCTCTATCTGGACAGCGGGGGCCCAGCCCCAGCATTTT	CASSSIWTAGAQPQHF
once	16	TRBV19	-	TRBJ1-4	TGTGCCAGTAGCCTTCCGGTCACGGCAACTAATGAAAAACTGTTTTTT	CASSLPVTATNEKLFF
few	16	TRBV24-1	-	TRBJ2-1	TGTGCCACCAGTGACCCGGGACTGAACAACTACAATGAGCAGTTCTTC	CATSDPGLNNYNEQFF
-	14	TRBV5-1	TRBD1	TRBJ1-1	TGCGCCAGCAGCTTCTCCGGACAGGACACTGAAGCTTTCTTT	CASSFSGQDTEAFF
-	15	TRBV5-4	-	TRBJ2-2	TGTGCCAGCAGACCGAGGACTGACAACACCGGGGAGCTGTTTTTT	CASRPRTDNTGELFF
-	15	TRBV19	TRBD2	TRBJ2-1	TGTGCCAGTAGTACACAACCGACTAGCGGTAATGAGCAGTTCTTC	CASSTQPTSGNEQFF
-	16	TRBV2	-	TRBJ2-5	TGTGCCAGCAGTGAAGCGCCGCGGGTTGCCCAAGAGACCCAGTACTTC	CASSEAPRVAQETQYF
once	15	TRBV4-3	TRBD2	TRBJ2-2	TGCGCCAGCAGCCAGGACGTAGCGGGAACCGGGGAGCTGTTTTTT	CASSQDVAGTGELFF
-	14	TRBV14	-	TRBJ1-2	TGTGCCAGCAGCCAAGTCGGTGCAAACTATGGCTACACCTTC	CASSQVGANYGYTF
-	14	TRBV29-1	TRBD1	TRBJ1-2	TGCAGCGCTCGAGGCGGGACAGCCTTTTATGGCTACACCTTC	CSARGGTAFYGYTF
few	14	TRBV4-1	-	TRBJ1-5	TGCGCCAGCAGCCACAACGAGGGTAGTCAGCCCCAGCATTTT	CASSHNEGSQPQHF
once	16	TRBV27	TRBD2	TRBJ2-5	TGTGCCAGCACTAAGAGGGGCGGGGGGACCCAAGAGACCCAGTACTTC	CASTKRGGGTQETQYF
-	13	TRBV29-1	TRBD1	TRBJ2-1	TGCAGCGTTGGAGACAGGGGGCATAATGAGCAGTTCTTC	CSVGDRGHNEQFF
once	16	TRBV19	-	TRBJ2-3	TGTGCCAGTAGTATCTCAATAGGGACTAGCACAGATACGCAGTATTTT	CASSISIGTSTDTQYF
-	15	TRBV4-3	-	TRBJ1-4	TGCGCCAGCAGCCAAACGCAGGGCCTCGGAGAAAAACTGTTTTTT	CASSQTQGLGEKLFF
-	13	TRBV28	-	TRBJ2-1	TGTGCCAGCTATCTTAGCGCCAACTATGAGCAGTTCTTC	CASYLSANYEQFF
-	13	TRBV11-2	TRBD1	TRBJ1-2	TGTGCCAGCAGCTTAACAGGGGCGCCTGGCTACACCTTC	CASSLTGAPGYTF
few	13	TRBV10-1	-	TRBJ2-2	TGCGCCAGCAGTTCTCAGGGCCCCGGGGAGCTGTTTTTT	CASSSQGPGELFF
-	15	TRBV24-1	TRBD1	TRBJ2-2	TGTGCCACCAGTGTCGGGACAGCATACACCGGGGAGCTGTTTTTT	CATSVGTAYTGELFF
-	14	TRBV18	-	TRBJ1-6	TGTGCCAGCTCACCGCGGGGCACAGCTTCACCCCTCCACTTT	CASSPRGTASPLHF
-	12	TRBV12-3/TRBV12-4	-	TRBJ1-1	TGTGCCAGCAGTCTTCGACATTTTGAAGCTTTCTTT	CASSLRHFEAFF
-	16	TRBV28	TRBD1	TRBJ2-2	TGTGCCAGCAGTTCCCCGGGACAGAATCCCACCGGGGAGCTGTTTTTT	CASSSPGQNPTGELFF
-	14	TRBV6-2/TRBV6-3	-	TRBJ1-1	TGTGCCAGCACCCCCGGGCCGGTTAGCGCTGAAGCTTTCTTT	CASTPGPVSAEAFF
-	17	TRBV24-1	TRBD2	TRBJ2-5	TGTGCCACCAGTTCCGGGACTAGCGGGACGTTTTTAAAGACCCAGTACTTC	CATSSGTSGTFLKTQYF
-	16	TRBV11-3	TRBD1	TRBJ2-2	TGTGCCAGCTTCCCGAGGACAGGGGACACCACCGGGGAGCTGTTTTTT	CASFPRTGDTTGELFF
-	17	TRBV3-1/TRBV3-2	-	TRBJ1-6	TGTGCCAGCAGCCAAATCCCCTCGAGCTCCTATAATTCACCCCTCCACTTT	CASSQIPSSSYNSPLHF
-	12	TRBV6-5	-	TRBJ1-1	TGTGCCAGCAACCGGGTAAGCGGGCGAGCTTTCTTT	CASNRVSGRAFF
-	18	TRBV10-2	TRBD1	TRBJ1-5	TGCGCCAGCAGCGATTCGGGACAGGGGATCATAGCAAATCAGCCCCAGCATTTT	CASSDSGQGIIANQPQHF
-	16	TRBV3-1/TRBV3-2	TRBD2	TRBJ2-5	TGTGCCAGCAGCCAAGTCCTAGCGGGGAGCGAAGAGACCCAGTACTTC	CASSQVLAGSEETQYF
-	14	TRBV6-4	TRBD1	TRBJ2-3	TGTGCCAGCAGCATACAGGGGGATAAAGATACGCAGTATTTT	CASSIQGDKDTQYF
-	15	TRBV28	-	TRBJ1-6	TGTGCCAGCAGTTTATCCGGGGGGCCTAATTCACCCCTCCACTTT	CASSLSGGPNSPLHF
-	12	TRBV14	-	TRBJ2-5	TGTGCCAGCAGCCAAGAGCGGTCTACCCAGTACTTC	CASSQERSTQYF
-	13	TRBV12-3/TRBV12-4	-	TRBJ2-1	TGTGCCAGCAGCCTCGGACAGAGCCGTGAGCAGTTCTTC	CASSLGQSREQFF
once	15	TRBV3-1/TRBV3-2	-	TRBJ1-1	TGTGCCAGCAGCCTAGGTTTGGGCATCAACACTGAAGCTTTCTTT	CASSLGLGINTEAFF
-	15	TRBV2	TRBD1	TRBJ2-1	TGTGCCAGCATCACAGGGGGCGCTTCGGGCAATGAGCAGTTCTTC	CASITGGASGNEQFF
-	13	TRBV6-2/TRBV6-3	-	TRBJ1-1	TGTGCCAGCAGTTCCGGGGGGCTCCCTGAAGCTTTCTTT	CASSSGGLPEAFF
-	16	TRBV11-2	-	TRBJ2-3	TGTGCCAGCAGCTCCGTTTTTTCAACTAGCACAGATACGCAGTATTTT	CASSSVFSTSTDTQYF
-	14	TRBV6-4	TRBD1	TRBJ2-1	TGTGCCAGCAGTGAAGGACAGGCTTACAATGAGCAGTTCTTC	CASSEGQAYNEQFF
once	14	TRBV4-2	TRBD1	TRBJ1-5	TGTGCCAGCAGCAATACAGGGGGCGGTCAGCCCCAGCATTTT	CASSNTGGGQPQHF
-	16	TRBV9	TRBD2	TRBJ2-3	TGTGCCAGCAGCGTAGGGCTAGCGGGGCACACAGATACGCAGTATTTT	CASSVGLAGHTDTQYF
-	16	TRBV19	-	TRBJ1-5	TGTGCCAGTAGTTACATCGGGTCCCTTGGCGATCAGCCCCAGCATTTT	CASSYIGSLGDQPQHF